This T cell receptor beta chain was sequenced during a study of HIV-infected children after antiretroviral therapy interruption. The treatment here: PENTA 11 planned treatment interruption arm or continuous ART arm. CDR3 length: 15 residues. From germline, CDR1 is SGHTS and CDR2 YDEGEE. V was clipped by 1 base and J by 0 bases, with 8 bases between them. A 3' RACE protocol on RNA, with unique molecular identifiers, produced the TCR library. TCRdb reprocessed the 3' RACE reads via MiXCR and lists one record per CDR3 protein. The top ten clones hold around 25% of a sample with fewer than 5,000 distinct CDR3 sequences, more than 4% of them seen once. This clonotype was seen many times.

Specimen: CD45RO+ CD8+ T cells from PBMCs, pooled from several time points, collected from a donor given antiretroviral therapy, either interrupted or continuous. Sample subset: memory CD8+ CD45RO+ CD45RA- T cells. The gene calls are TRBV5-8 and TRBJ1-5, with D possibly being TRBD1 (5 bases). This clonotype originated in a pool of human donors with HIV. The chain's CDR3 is CASSLQGYSNQPQHF. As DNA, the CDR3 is TGTGCCAGCAGCTTGCAGGGTTATAGCAATCAGCCCCAGCATTTT.